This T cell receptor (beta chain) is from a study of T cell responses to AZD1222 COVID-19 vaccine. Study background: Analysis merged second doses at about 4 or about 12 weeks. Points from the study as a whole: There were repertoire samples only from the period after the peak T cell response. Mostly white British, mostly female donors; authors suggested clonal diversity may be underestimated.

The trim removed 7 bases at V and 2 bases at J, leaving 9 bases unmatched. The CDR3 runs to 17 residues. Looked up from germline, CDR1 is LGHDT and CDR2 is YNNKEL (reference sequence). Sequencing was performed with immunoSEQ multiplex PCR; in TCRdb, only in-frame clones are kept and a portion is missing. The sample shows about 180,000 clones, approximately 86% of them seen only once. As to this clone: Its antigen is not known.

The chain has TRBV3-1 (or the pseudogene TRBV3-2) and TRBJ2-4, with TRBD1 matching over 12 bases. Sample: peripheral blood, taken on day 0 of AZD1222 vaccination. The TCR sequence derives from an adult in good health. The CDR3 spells CASTYSGQGATKNIQYF. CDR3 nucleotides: TGTGCCAGCACCTATTCGGGACAGGGGGCGACCAAAAACATTCAGTACTTC.